This T cell receptor (beta chain) stems from a study of OX40 agonist ivuxolimab in advanced cancers. For the study in its entirety: Ivuxolimab was an agonistic, fully human IgG2 monoclonal antibody directed against OX40 (CD134), a costimulatory receptor. Intravenous ivuxolimab was administered to patients every 2 weeks at six dose levels: 0.01, 0.1, 0.3, 1.5, 3 and 10 mg/kg. Among the approximately 50 dose-escalation patients, around 19 had hepatocellular carcinoma, about 15 melanoma, 9 renal cell carcinoma and 9 head and neck cancer. In the dose-escalation cohort, 82.7% of patients were male, and the mean age was roughly 60 years with a range of roughly 23 to 79. Patients were allowed to have had prior anti-PD-1, anti-PD-L1 or anti-CTLA-4 therapy, and approximately 37% of the dose-escalation patients had been treated with checkpoint inhibitors. Partial responses occurred in three dose-escalation patients, of whom one had hepatocellular carcinoma and two had cutaneous melanoma. The purpose of peripheral TCRbeta sequencing was to test whether ivuxolimab changed TCR sequence diversity and led to clonal T-cell expansion. The paper describes the monotherapy dose-escalation part (N of about 54 patients) of the phase I trial of ivuxolimab. Beyond this particular receptor, the publication reports: Antigen specificity was not determined for the clonally expanded peripheral T cells. Low levels of normalized T-cell clonal expansion were also seen in some patients who did not respond. After ivuxolimab, more expanded clones were found on average in CD8+ T cells than in CD4+ T cells. Partial responders in the 0.1-3.0 mg/kg groups had among the lowest normalized peripheral clonal expansion, especially among CD8+ T cells. At doses from 0.1 to 3.0 mg/kg, clonal expansion was seen in both CD4+ and CD8+ blood T cells between baseline and week 6.

The trial excluded patients who had a history of autoimmune disease or were on systemic immunosuppression. Peripheral blood for TCR sequencing was collected from all dose cohorts at baseline, on cycle 4 day 1, and on cycle 7 day 1. The samples were taken from a phase I, first-in-human, multicenter, open-label dose-escalation trial of ivuxolimab. Adults with locally advanced or metastatic head and neck squamous cell, hepatocellular, melanoma or renal cell carcinoma were enrolled in the trial. CD4+ and CD8+ T cells were sorted separately from peripheral blood before TCR sequencing. Relative to germline, V is 4 bases shorter and J is 3 bases shorter, with 12 bases between their ends. Reading the germline V gene gives CDR1 SNHLY and CDR2 FYNNEI. Measured from the cysteine to the phenylalanine, the CDR3 is 14 residues long. Here the CDR3 DNA is all that survives: 42 bases in frame from base 1. Of note for this clone: Its antigen remains undetermined. There are no base qualities to consult, and no much larger clone falls within one base.

To sequence the TCRbeta CDR3 region, genomic DNA was isolated from the sorted cells. The immunoSEQ Assay was used to sequence the TCRbeta CDR3 regions. This immuneACCESS table, as held by TCRdb, lists in-frame sequences with V and J called but not all clones. Of the missing ones, under half trace to an unresolved V gene in checked studies; the others have no known cause. This sample is represented by approximately 60,000 clones; over 90% of them were singletons. Of the sample, about 17% is held by the ten largest clones. This chain joins TRBV2 to TRBJ1-2; the D region possibly corresponds to TRBD1 (5 bases align). Sample: CD4+ or CD8+ T cells sorted from blood, taken in a trial of the OX40 agonist ivuxolimab. The sequence came from an adult with an advanced solid tumor such as melanoma, head and neck, liver or kidney cancer. The DNA sequence is as follows: TGTGCCAGCAGTGTTCAGGGTGCGGACTATGGCTACACCTTC. Its protein is CASSVQGADYGYTF.